This record concerns one T cell receptor beta chain sequence. These data originate in a study of blood T cell repertoires in COVID-19. Study-level background: The samples span acute and convalescent COVID-19 from the United States, Italy and Spain.

In the study's own analysis: Amplification of reference gene primers provided the estimated nucleated cell counts. Assay used: immunoSEQ multiplex PCR; TCRdb lists only in-frame clones, some missing. The V and J calls and clone size come from that table; D and trimming were worked out from the DNA. This table holds about 260,000 clones, around 84% found once. Germline CDR1 is LGHDT and CDR2 is YNNKEL (reference sequence). V dropped 1 base and J dropped 10 bases, with 8 bases sitting between them. The CDR3 sequence is 12 residues long. The receptor was derived from a man aged 55 to 70 with acute or convalescent COVID-19. V gene TRBV3-1 (or the pseudogene TRBV3-2) combines with J gene TRBJ1-5; D is uncertain. Sequenced material: peripheral blood. The CDR3: CASSQGSGPQHF. The DNA of the CDR3 is TGTGCCAGCAGCCAAGGGAGCGGACCCCAGCATTTT.